One and the same sample provided the 3 T cell receptor beta chains below, sequenced in a study of blood T cell repertoires in COVID-19 (dated by TCRdb to about 2020). Library preparation was by the immunoSEQ multiplex PCR assay. TCRdb mirrors the immuneACCESS table, restricted to in-frame sequences. Some clones are absent from its copies; in checked studies, under half trace to an unresolved V gene, and the reason for the others is unknown. The sample records 250,000 to 400,000 clones, about nine tenths of which are singletons. The ten top clones hold 1% of the sample. Sequenced: peripheral blood. The receptors derive from a man aged 45-60 years with active or convalescent COVID-19.

This clone was counted a few times. The chain employs TRBV29-1 and TRBJ2-1; 10 positions agree with TRBD2. This CDR3 comprises 14 residues. Germline assignment: CDR1 SQVTM and CDR2 ANQGSEA. V was pared by 7 bases and J by 6 bases, with 9 bases of the junction left unmatched. The CDR3 DNA is TGCAGCGCCGAACGGGCTAGCGGGGGCAATGAGCAGTTCTTC. Residues: CSAERASGGNEQFF.

The chain links TRBV6-5 to TRBJ1-2, with 9 bases lining up with TRBD1. Germline lookup yields CDR1 MNHEY and CDR2 SVGAGI. The J segment lost 5 bases and the V segment lost 5 bases, leaving 9 bases of the junction unmatched. The CDR3 spans 15 residues. The CDR3, as DNA: TGTGCCAGCAGTCCCAGGGACAGGGTACTATATGGCTACACCTTC. This codes for CASSPRDRVLYGYTF.

The genes are TRBV5-1 and TRBJ1-1; the D gene is possibly TRBD1 (5 bases). This CDR3 is built from 14 residues. V lost 0 bases, J lost 3 bases, and 9 bases lay in between. Germline CDR1 and CDR2: SGHRS and YFSETQ. CDR3 protein: CASSLAAGDTEAFF. The CDR3 nucleotides are TGCGCCAGCAGCTTGGCCGCGGGGGACACTGAAGCTTTCTTT.